This passage covers 5 T cell receptor beta chains from one sample sequenced in a study of glioma-infiltrating T cells. TCR alpha and beta CDR3 regions were amplified from RNA using iRepertoire nested multiplex PCR. TCRdb reprocessed the multiplex PCR reads with MiXCR, giving one entry per CDR3 protein. The repertoire holds more than 300,000 distinct CDR3 sequences, with less than 50% as singletons. Sequenced: glioma tissue, nonneoplastic brain tissue, or PBMCs (not recorded which). The receptors were gathered from a human donor with low-grade glioma or glioblastoma, undergoing nonglioma brain surgery, or in good health (not recorded which).

This sequence joins TRBV6-1 and TRBJ2-3; D remains unclear. Gene TRBJ2-7 matches the end of the DNA better, so the J call may be wrong. The CDR3 has 12 amino acids. Germline CDR1 is MNHNS and CDR2 is SASEGT. The CDR3 bases are TGTGCCAGCAGTTTAAGGAGTTTAGAGCAGTACTTC. Translation: CASSLRSLEQYF.

This clonotype has only a few counts. In DNA form, the CDR3 reads TGCGCCAGCAGCCAAGATGAGCGGGGCGGGAGATTCCACAATGAGCAGTTCTTC. It yields the protein CASSQDERGGRFHNEQFF. J is TRBJ2-1 and V is TRBV4-1; TRBD2 matches at 7 bases. V was pared by 0 bases and J by 5 bases, with 13 bases of the junction left unmatched. The length of the CDR3 is 18 residues. CDR1 MGHRA and CDR2 YSYEKL come from the germline V gene.

This clonotype showed up just a few times. The chain carries TRBV7-6 and TRBJ2-3; the match to TRBD1 covers 7 bases. Losses at the gene ends were 4 bases for V and 2 bases for J; bases not matched to a gene: 3. CDR3 length equals 14 residues. Germline V gene lookup returns CDR1 SGHVS and CDR2 FNYEAQ. The CDR3 bases are TGTGCCAGCAGCTCGGGACAGATCACAGATACGCAGTATTTT. The encoded protein is CASSSGQITDTQYF.

The sample holds many counts of this clonotype. V usage is TRBV7-2 and J usage is TRBJ1-5; D gene unclear. V lost 4 bases and J 3 bases, leaving 4 bases between the germline ends. The V gene's germline CDR1 is SGHTA and CDR2 FQGNSA. The CDR3 is 12 amino acids. CDR3 sequence: CASSSANQPQHF. DNA for the CDR3: TGTGCCAGCAGCTCGGCCAATCAGCCCCAGCATTTT.

The CDR3 is CASSPLYEQYF. The CDR3 DNA follows: TGTGCCAGCAGTCCCCTATACGAGCAGTACTTC. The chain is built from TRBV7-9 and TRBJ2-7; D call uncertain. Deletions cut 6 bases from V and 4 bases from J, with 7 bases between. CDR3 length: 11 residues. CDR1 and CDR2 (germline): SEHNR, FQNEAQ (reference sequence).